Detailed here is one T cell receptor beta chain. Antigen unknown. This record comes from a study of cytomegalovirus exposure and HLA in healthy donors. A multiplex PCR was run with 60 Vbeta primers and 13 Jbeta primers. The method was immunoSEQ multiplex PCR; TCRdb's version includes in-frame clones alone and lacks a portion of them. The sample shows some 180,000 clones, 84% of them seen only once. Study-wide findings and caveats: The records held CMV serostatus as the only immune exposure information.

The CDR3 totals 16 residues. J gave up 3 bases and V 0 bases, and 5 bases lay outside the gene matches. Germline CDR1 LNHNV, CDR2 YYDKDF (reference sequence). The rearrangement uses TRBV15 and TRBJ1-2; 9 bases are a match to TRBD1. What was sequenced was PBMCs. The receptor was derived from a girl aged 2-10 years in good health and CMV-seropositive. The chain's CDR3 is CATSRDWDREDYGYTF. The DNA of the CDR3 is TGTGCCACCAGCAGAGATTGGGACAGGGAAGACTATGGCTACACCTTC.